This TCR beta chain was obtained from a study of T cells after posttransplantation cyclophosphamide. Notes on the study in general: Donor CD8+ memory clones often dominated recipient blood repertoires at later times.

In the case of this clone: Antigen specificity is unknown.

Libraries were prepared by immunoSEQ multiplex PCR; TCRdb keeps only in-frame clonotypes and omits some of them. Among roughly 12,000 clones listed, about 95% were seen once. The germline V gene encodes CDR1 SGHAT and CDR2 FQNNGV. The length of the CDR3 is 17 residues. The V gene lost 1 base and the J gene lost 5 bases, with 17 bases spanning the gap. The sequence came from a man between 25 and 39 years old in good health and a related stem cell transplant donor. The sequencing sample was made of naive CD8+ T cells sorted from PBMCs. The chain links TRBV11-2 to TRBJ2-2, with a weak D call TRBD1 (7 bases). CDR3 loop: CASSLVAGQPGTGELFF. CDR3 DNA: TGTGCCAGCAGCTTAGTTGCGGGACAGCCGGGGACCGGGGAGCTGTTTTTT.